This is a list of T cell receptor beta chains from one sample in a study of OX40 agonist ivuxolimab in advanced cancers. Repertoires were generated with immunoSEQ multiplex PCR, while TCRdb's copy carries only in-frame clones and drops some. The sample includes about 84,000 clones, around 83% seen only once; the top ten take 0.22%. The sample consisted of CD4+ or CD8+ T cells sorted from blood, taken in a trial of the OX40 agonist ivuxolimab. All receptors derive from an adult with an advanced solid tumor such as melanoma, head and neck, liver or kidney cancer. Each CDR3 is given with its conserved first and last residue. A D gene is named only where the DNA matches it firmly. For some rows the clone size is stated as once, few or many, or as a class when expanded; others skip it.

J	V	size	D	DNA	CDR3
TRBJ2-2	TRBV7-3	-	-	TGTGCCAGCAGCTTTTCGACCGGGGAGCTGTTTTTT	CASSFSTGELFF
TRBJ2-1	TRBV9	-	-	TGTGCCAGCAGCGTAACTGGCGGCTCCTACAATGAGCAGTTCTTC	CASSVTGGSYNEQFF
TRBJ1-3	TRBV6-5	-	-	TGTGCCAGCAGCCTCACATTTAGCTCTGGAAACACCATATATTTT	CASSLTFSSGNTIYF
TRBJ2-1	TRBV5-1	-	-	TGCGCCAGCATGGGCCGCGGTGTCGATGAGCAGTTCTTC	CASMGRGVDEQFF
TRBJ1-5	TRBV6-5	-	TRBD1	TGTGCCAGCAGTCCCGACAGGGGAGGACAGCCCCAGCATTTT	CASSPDRGGQPQHF
TRBJ1-4	TRBV6-1	-	-	TGTGCCAGCAGTGAGCCACAGGCCGGGGCTGAAAAACTGTTTTTT	CASSEPQAGAEKLFF
TRBJ1-5	TRBV7-9	-	-	TGTGCCACCTCCAGTGACCTTAATCAGCCCCAGCATTTT	CATSSDLNQPQHF
TRBJ2-3	TRBV4-2	few	-	TGTGCCAGCAGCCAAGCAGGGTCCACAGATACGCAGTATTTT	CASSQAGSTDTQYF
TRBJ2-1	TRBV30	-	-	TGTGCCTGGACCCCATTCCCGGGACACAACTACAATGAGCAGTTCTTC	CAWTPFPGHNYNEQFF
TRBJ1-5	TRBV7-6	-	-	TGTGCCAGCAGCTTATCTGACAGAATCAATCAGCCCCAGCATTTT	CASSLSDRINQPQHF
TRBJ2-5	TRBV30	-	TRBD2	TGTGCCCTTAGCGGGAGATCCGGGACCCAGTACTTC	CALSGRSGTQYF
TRBJ2-1	TRBV7-7	-	-	TGTGCTAGCAGCCCCAACCGTTTGGATGAGCAGTTCTTC	CASSPNRLDEQFF
TRBJ1-2	TRBV5-4	-	TRBD1	TGTGCCAGCAGGCGACAGGGGTCGTTCTTCTATGGCTACACCTTC	CASRRQGSFFYGYTF
TRBJ2-3	TRBV4-2	few	TRBD2	TGTGCCAGCAGCCAAGAGTCGGGCTCGGTGTCCCTCGGGGGGTTCGCGCAGTATTTT	CASSQESGSVSLGGFAQYF
TRBJ2-5	TRBV10-3	-	-	TGTGCCATCAGTGCTCAGCAGGGAGGAGAGACCCAGTACTTC	CAISAQQGGETQYF
TRBJ1-4	TRBV7-2	-	-	TGTGCCAGCAGCTTAGTAGGGCCTTGGGATGGGAAACTGTTTTTT	CASSLVGPWDGKLFF
TRBJ2-5	TRBV5-1	-	-	TGCGCCAGCAGCTCCGGACGAAGCGGCCAAGAGACCCAGTACTTC	CASSSGRSGQETQYF
TRBJ2-2	TRBV7-3	-	TRBD2	TGTGCCAGCAGCCGACTAGCGGGTCTCACCGGGGAGCTGTTTTTT	CASSRLAGLTGELFF
TRBJ2-1	TRBV15	once	-	TGTGCCACCAGCAGGGGGGGTCGCGATGAGCAGTTCTTC	CATSRGGRDEQFF
TRBJ2-5	TRBV4-3	-	-	TGCGCCAGCAGCCAAGGGTTAGCCGGCGGTGGAGAGACCCAGTACTTC	CASSQGLAGGGETQYF